The clone carrying this T cell receptor (beta chain) ranks as large. The source of the sample is a study of T cells in localized non-small cell lung cancer. This CDR3 has 11 residues. Between the trimmed V and J ends, which lost 6 bases and 3 bases, there was a span of 5 bases. CDR1 and CDR2 from the germline V gene are LNHDA and SQIVND (reference sequence). Sequencing was performed with immunoSEQ multiplex PCR; in TCRdb, only in-frame clones are kept and a portion is missing. The profile shows approximately 2,000 clones, roughly 21% of them singletons. The chain employs TRBV19 and TRBJ1-1; D remains unclear. Material: lung tumor tissue, obtained before any cancer treatment. The TCR was taken from a male donor aged 60 or older with stage II lung adenocarcinoma. The CDR3 DNA is TGTGCCAGTAGCAAGGACACTGAAGCTTTCTTT. Protein product: CASSKDTEAFF.